This T cell receptor (beta chain) emerged from a study of identical twins. General study points: Within cord blood, abundant beta clonotypes carried fewer insertions, but memory repertoires showed no such trend. Out-of-frame alpha sequences shared between twins exhibited an excess of low generation probability. Conclusions were based on cross-sectional statistical analysis, without following the same donors.

CDR1 MDHEN and CDR2 SYDVKM come from the germline V gene. V lost 5 bases and J lost 5, with 21 bases in between. There are 16 residues in the CDR3. MiXCR, run by TCRdb on the 5' RACE reads, gives a single entry per CDR3 protein. The table has around 530,000 distinct CDR3 sequences, 15% seen once. As regards this clonotype: Its antigen remains unknown.

This sample also appeared in a second study, on yellow fever vaccine responses in identical twins.

V usage is TRBV28 and J usage is TRBJ2-5; D might be TRBD2 (5 bases). The source of this sequence is a woman under 30 in good health. The material sequenced was CD4+ T cells sorted from blood. CDR3 protein: CASSLLTGTTTETQYF. The CDR3 bases are TGTGCCAGCAGTCTCCTTACGGGAACGACTACGGAGACCCAGTACTTC.